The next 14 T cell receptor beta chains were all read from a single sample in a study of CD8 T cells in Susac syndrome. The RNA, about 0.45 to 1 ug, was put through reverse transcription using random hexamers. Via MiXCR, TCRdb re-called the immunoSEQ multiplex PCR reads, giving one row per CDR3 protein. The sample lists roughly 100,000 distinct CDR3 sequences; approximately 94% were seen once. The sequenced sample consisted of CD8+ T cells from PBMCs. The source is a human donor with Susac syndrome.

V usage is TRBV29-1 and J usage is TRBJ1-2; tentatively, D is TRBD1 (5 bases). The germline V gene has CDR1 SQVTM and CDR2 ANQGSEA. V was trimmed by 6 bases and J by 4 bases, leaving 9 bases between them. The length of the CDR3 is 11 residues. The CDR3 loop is CSVQGLYGYTF. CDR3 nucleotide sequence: TGCAGCGTCCAGGGACTCTATGGCTACACCTTC.

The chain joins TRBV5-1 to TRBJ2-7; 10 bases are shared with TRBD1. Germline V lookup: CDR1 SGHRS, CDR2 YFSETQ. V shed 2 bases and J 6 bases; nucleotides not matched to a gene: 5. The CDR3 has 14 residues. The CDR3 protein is CASSFRQGASEQYF. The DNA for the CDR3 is TGCGCCAGCAGCTTCCGACAGGGGGCCAGCGAGCAGTACTTC.

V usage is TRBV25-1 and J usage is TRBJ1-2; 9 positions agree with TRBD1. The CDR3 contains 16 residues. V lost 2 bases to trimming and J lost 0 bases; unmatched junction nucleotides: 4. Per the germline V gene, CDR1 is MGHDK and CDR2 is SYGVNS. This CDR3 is CASSETGGPANYGYTF. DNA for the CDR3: TGTGCCAGCAGTGAAACAGGGGGCCCAGCTAACTATGGCTACACCTTC.

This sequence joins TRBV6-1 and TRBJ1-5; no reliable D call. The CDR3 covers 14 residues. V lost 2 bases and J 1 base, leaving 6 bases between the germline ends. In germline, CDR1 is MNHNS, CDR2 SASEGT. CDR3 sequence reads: CASSESVSNQPQHF. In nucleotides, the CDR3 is TGTGCCAGCAGTGAATCGGTGAGCAATCAGCCCCAGCATTTT.

This CDR3 is CASVGGGYFTDTQYF. CDR3 bases: TGTGCCAGCGTTGGCGGGGGGTACTTCACAGATACGCAGTATTTT. The genes are TRBV27 and TRBJ2-3; 8 nucleotides line up with TRBD2. This CDR3 contains 15 residues. V shed 8 bases and J 2 bases; nucleotides not matched to a gene: 9. Per germline, CDR1 MNHEY and CDR2 SMNVEV (reference sequence).

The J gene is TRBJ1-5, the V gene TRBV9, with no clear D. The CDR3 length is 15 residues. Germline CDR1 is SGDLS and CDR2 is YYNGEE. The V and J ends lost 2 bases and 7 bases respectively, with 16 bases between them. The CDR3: CASSVKTQKGQPQHF. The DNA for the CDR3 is TGTGCCAGCAGCGTTAAAACCCAGAAAGGGCAGCCCCAGCATTTT.

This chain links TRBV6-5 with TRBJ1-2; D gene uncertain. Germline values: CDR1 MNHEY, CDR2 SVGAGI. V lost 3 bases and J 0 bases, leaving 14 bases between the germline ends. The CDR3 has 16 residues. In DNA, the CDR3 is TGTGCCAGCAGTTATGGAGTTGCGGTCGCTAACTATGGCTACACCTTC. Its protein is CASSYGVAVANYGYTF.

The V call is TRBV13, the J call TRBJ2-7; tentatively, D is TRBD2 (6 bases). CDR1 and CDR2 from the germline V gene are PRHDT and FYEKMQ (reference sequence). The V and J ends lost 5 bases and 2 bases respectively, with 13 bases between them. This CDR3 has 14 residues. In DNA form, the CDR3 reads TGTGCCAGCAGCCCCGGAGGGCGAACCTACGAGCAGTACTTC. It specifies CASSPGGRTYEQYF. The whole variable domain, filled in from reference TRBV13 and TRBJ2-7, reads AAGVIQSPRHLIKEKRETATLKCYPIPRHDTVYWYQQGPGQDPQFLISFYEKMQSDKGSIPDRFSAQQFSDYHSELNMSSLELGDSALYFCASSPGGRTYEQYFGPGTRLTVT.

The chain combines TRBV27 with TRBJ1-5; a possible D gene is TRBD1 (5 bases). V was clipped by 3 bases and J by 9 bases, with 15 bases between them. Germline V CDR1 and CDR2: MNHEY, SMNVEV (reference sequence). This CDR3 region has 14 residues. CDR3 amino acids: CASSFARVDGPQHF. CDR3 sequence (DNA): TGTGCCAGCAGTTTCGCCAGGGTCGATGGGCCCCAGCATTTT.

The CDR3 is CSVGDSYYEQYF. The DNA for the CDR3 is TGCAGCGTTGGGGACAGTTACTACGAGCAGTACTTC. The rearrangement links TRBV29-1 to TRBJ2-7, with 7 bases lining up with TRBD1. Germline V lookup: CDR1 SQVTM, CDR2 ANQGSEA. The V segment lost 4 bases and the J segment 3 bases; nucleotides outside the gene matches: 3. The CDR3 extends over 12 amino acids.

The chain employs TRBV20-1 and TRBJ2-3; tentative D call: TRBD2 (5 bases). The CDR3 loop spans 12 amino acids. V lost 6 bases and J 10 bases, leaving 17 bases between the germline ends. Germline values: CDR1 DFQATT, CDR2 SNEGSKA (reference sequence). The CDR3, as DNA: TGCAGTGCCCCCCACACTACGCGGGCGCAGTATTTT. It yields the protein CSAPHTTRAQYF.

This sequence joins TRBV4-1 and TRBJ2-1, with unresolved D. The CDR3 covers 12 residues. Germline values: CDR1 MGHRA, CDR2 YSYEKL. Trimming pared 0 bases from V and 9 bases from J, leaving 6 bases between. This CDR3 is CASSQDAVEQFF. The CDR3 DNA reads TGCGCCAGCAGCCAAGATGCCGTTGAGCAGTTCTTC.

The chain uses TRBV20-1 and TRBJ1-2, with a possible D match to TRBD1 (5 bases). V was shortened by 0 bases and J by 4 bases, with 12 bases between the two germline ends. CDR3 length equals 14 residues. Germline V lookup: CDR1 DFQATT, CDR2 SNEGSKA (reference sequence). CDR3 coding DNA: TGCAGTGCTAGAGAGATAGGGGATGCCTATGGCTACACCTTC. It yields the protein CSAREIGDAYGYTF.

Here the CDR3 reads CSARDRGVGTYEQYF. The CDR3, as DNA: TGCAGTGCTAGGGACAGGGGAGTGGGTACCTACGAGCAGTACTTC. This chain connects TRBV20-1 to TRBJ2-7; 9 nucleotides match TRBD1. In germline, CDR1 is DFQATT, CDR2 SNEGSKA (reference sequence). The CDR3 covers 15 residues. The trim removed 3 bases at V and 2 bases at J, leaving 8 bases unmatched.